One sample yielded the 32 T cell receptor beta chains listed below, sequenced in a study of blood T cell repertoires in COVID-19. Repertoires were generated with immunoSEQ multiplex PCR, while TCRdb's copy carries only in-frame clones and drops some. This table has about 220,000 clones, about 86% appearing once. Sequenced input: peripheral blood. The receptor set was obtained from a woman aged 60-75 years with acute or convalescent COVID-19.

The rearrangement joins TRBV10-3 to TRBJ2-5; possibly TRBD2 for D (6 bases). CDR3 length: 15 amino acids. Germline CDR1 and CDR2: ENHRY and SYGVKD. V was shortened by 3 bases and J by 5 bases, with 16 bases between the two germline ends. The CDR3 coding sequence is TGTGCCATCAGTGACGGGCTAGCGCTGGGCGAGACCCAGTACTTC. It translates to CAISDGLALGETQYF.

This clone was seen once. The chain couples TRBV7-9 to TRBJ2-5, with 8 positions matching TRBD2. Germline V gene data show CDR1 as SEHNR and CDR2 as FQNEAQ (reference sequence). This CDR3 region has 14 residues. V dropped 5 bases and J dropped 5; count of bases not matched to a gene: 7. The CDR3: CASSIAGGWETQYF. The CDR3 nucleotides are TGTGCCAGCAGCATCGCGGGGGGTTGGGAGACCCAGTACTTC.

The chain combines TRBV7-2 with TRBJ1-5; 8 positions match TRBD1. Unmatched junction bases numbered 5, after V lost 6 bases and J lost 4 bases. Germline CDR1 SGHTA, CDR2 FQGNSA. This CDR3 has 14 amino acids. CDR3 in DNA: TGTGCCAGCAGTAAAACAGGGGGAAATCAGCCCCAGCATTTT. This gives the protein CASSKTGGNQPQHF.

This clone was recorded once. The V and J genes are TRBV7-6 and TRBJ1-1; D may be TRBD1 (6 bases). The germline CDR1 and CDR2 sequences are SGHVS and FNYEAQ. The germline V and J ends were trimmed by 4 bases and 0 bases, with 9 bases remaining between them. The CDR3 consists of 14 residues. CDR3 in amino acids: CASSSTGMNTEAFF. CDR3 DNA sequence: TGTGCCAGCAGCTCAACAGGGATGAACACTGAAGCTTTCTTT.

This chain joins TRBV4-2 and TRBJ1-2; D gene unclear. V lost 3 bases and J 2 bases, leaving 16 bases between the germline ends. Per the germline V gene, CDR1 is LGHNA and CDR2 is YNFKEQ. The CDR3 is made up of 16 amino acids. The CDR3 DNA reads TGTGCCAGCAGCCAGGTTTTACCCCCAGCGAACTATGGCTACACCTTC. This translates into CASSQVLPPANYGYTF.

V and J are TRBV18 and TRBJ2-5, with D uncertain. Trimming took 5 bases from V and 0 from J, leaving 4 bases between them. The CDR3 runs 12 residues. Germline V lookup: CDR1 KGHSH, CDR2 LQKENI. The CDR3 spells CASSEDQETQYF. CDR3 nucleotide sequence: TGTGCCAGCTCAGAGGACCAAGAGACCCAGTACTTC.

V is TRBV4-1 and J is TRBJ1-4, with no clear D. V lost 3 bases to trimming and J lost 2 bases, with 10 bases between them. The CDR3 consists of 15 residues. Germline CDR1 and CDR2: MGHRA and YSYEKL. The CDR3 bases are TGCGCCAGCAGCCATTCGACACAGACTAATGAAAAACTGTTTTTT. Translating gives CASSHSTQTNEKLFF.

This chain links TRBV6-5 with TRBJ2-2; 11 bases map to TRBD2. J lost 5 bases, V lost 6 bases, and 2 bases had no gene match. The V gene's germline CDR1 is MNHEY and CDR2 SVGAGI. The CDR3 extends over 14 amino acids. CDR3 amino acids: CASSRLAGTGELFF. The CDR3 region has the DNA TGTGCCAGCAGCAGACTAGCGGGGACCGGGGAGCTGTTTTTT.

This rearrangement joins TRBV3-1 (or the pseudogene TRBV3-2) to TRBJ1-1; possible D gene TRBD1, 5 bases. The CDR3 extends over 13 amino acids. The germline CDR1 and CDR2 sequences are LGHDT and YNNKEL (reference sequence). V lost 5 bases, J lost 4 bases, and 11 bases lay in between. CDR3 sequence (DNA): TGTGCCAGCAGCGCTCCCGGGGGCACTGAAGCTTTCTTT. Amino acid sequence: CASSAPGGTEAFF.

CDR3 bases: TGTGCCTGGAGTTCTAGGGGCAATGAGCAGTTCTTC. As protein: CAWSSRGNEQFF. This chain uses TRBV30 with TRBJ2-1; possibly TRBD1 for D (5 bases). V was pared by 2 bases and J by 6 bases, with 8 bases between. This CDR3 spans 12 amino acids. Germline lookup yields CDR1 GTSNPN and CDR2 SVGIG (reference sequence).

The gene calls are TRBV3-1 (or the pseudogene TRBV3-2) and TRBJ2-7; TRBD2 matches 7 bases. Per the germline V gene, CDR1 is LGHDT and CDR2 is YNNKEL (reference sequence). This CDR3 is 14 amino acids long. Losses at the gene ends were 1 base for V and 5 bases for J; bases not matched to a gene: 5. CDR3 in DNA: TGTGCCAGCAGCCAAGTAGCGACTAGCAACGAGCAGTACTTC. It specifies CASSQVATSNEQYF.

The chain combines TRBV13 with TRBJ1-1, with TRBD1 as a possible D gene (5 bases). Germline CDR1 PRHDT, CDR2 FYEKMQ (reference sequence). The V and J ends lost 3 bases and 8 bases respectively, with 19 bases between them. The CDR3 runs to 15 residues. The DNA of the CDR3 is TGTGCCAGCAGCTTCCAGACAGAATACTACCGCGAAGCTTTCTTT. Amino acids: CASSFQTEYYREAFF.

The chain's CDR3 is CATQTTDWNGDTEAFF. The DNA of the CDR3 is TGTGCCACGCAGACAACAGACTGGAACGGGGACACTGAAGCTTTCTTT. This chain links TRBV3-1 (or the pseudogene TRBV3-2) with TRBJ1-1; D not certain. Germline CDR1 reads LGHDT; CDR2 reads YNNKEL (reference sequence). This CDR3 comprises 16 residues. Trimming cost V 10 bases and J 3 bases, with 24 bases left between them.

The V and J genes are TRBV30 and TRBJ2-5; unclear D gene. This CDR3 is built from 14 residues. Germline CDR1 reads GTSNPN; CDR2 reads SVGIG (reference sequence). Trimming removed 1 base at V and 7 bases at J, with 16 bases between. The CDR3 DNA reads TGTGCCTGGAGTGCAAGAGGCCTCCCCATGACCCAGTACTTC. It is translated as CAWSARGLPMTQYF.

The chain employs TRBV12-3 or TRBV12-4 and TRBJ2-7; possible D gene TRBD2, 5 bases. Trimming pared 6 bases from V and 3 bases from J, leaving 9 bases between. The CDR3 covers 12 residues. Here the CDR3 DNA reads TGTGCCAGCAGCTCCGGGAACTACGAGCAGTACTTC. It specifies CASSSGNYEQYF.

This clone showed up just once. V is TRBV6-5 and J is TRBJ2-5, with 8 nucleotides matching TRBD2. The V segment lost 3 bases and the J segment 1 base; nucleotides outside the gene matches: 4. From germline, CDR1 is MNHEY and CDR2 SVGAGI. The CDR3 contains 15 residues. Written as DNA, the CDR3 is TGTGCCAGCAGTTATAGGCGGGGGGCCCAAGAGACCCAGTACTTC. It specifies CASSYRRGAQETQYF.

Here the CDR3 reads CASSPQAGGNTEAFF. DNA for the CDR3: TGTGCCAGCAGCCCCCAGGCAGGGGGGAACACTGAAGCTTTCTTT. The J gene is TRBJ1-1, the V gene TRBV4-2; 7 nucleotides line up with TRBD1. Germline assignment: CDR1 LGHNA and CDR2 YNFKEQ. This CDR3 region has 15 residues. The J segment lost 1 base and the V segment lost 4 bases, leaving 6 bases of the junction unmatched.

This rearrangement joins TRBV15 to TRBJ2-7; 11 bases agree with TRBD2. CDR1 is LNHNV, CDR2 YYDKDF, per germline (reference sequence). J was trimmed by 7 bases and V by 0 bases; bases with no gene match: 11. The CDR3 length is 17 residues. CDR3: CATSRDRSSGGPGEQYF. CDR3 DNA sequence: TGTGCCACCAGCAGAGATCGGTCTAGCGGGGGGCCAGGGGAGCAGTACTTC.

This sequence joins TRBV2 and TRBJ2-5; 9 bases agree with TRBD2. Per the germline V gene, CDR1 is SNHLY and CDR2 is FYNNEI. CDR3 size: 14 residues. Trimming at V came to 6 bases and at J to 4 bases, leaving 6 bases not matched to a gene. This CDR3 reads CASRRLAAGETQYF. CDR3 DNA: TGTGCCAGCAGGAGACTAGCGGCGGGAGAGACCCAGTACTTC.

In this sample, this clone turned up once. J is TRBJ1-2 and V is TRBV7-6; 12 nucleotides agree with TRBD1. This CDR3 contains 19 residues. Unmatched junction bases numbered 9, after V lost 1 base and J lost 0 bases. CDR1 and CDR2 (germline): SGHVS, FNYEAQ. CDR3 region: CASSLVPPGQGAANYGYTF. In DNA form, the CDR3 reads TGTGCCAGCAGCTTAGTACCTCCGGGACAGGGGGCGGCTAACTATGGCTACACCTTC.

The chain joins TRBV7-2 to TRBJ2-5; TRBD1 agrees at 8 bases. The CDR3 loop spans 14 amino acids. Trimming at V came to 5 bases and at J to 1 base, leaving 3 bases not matched to a gene. Germline assignment: CDR1 SGHTA and CDR2 FQGNSA. As DNA, the CDR3 is TGTGCCAGCAGCGAGGACAGGGCCCAAGAGACCCAGTACTTC. Amino acid sequence: CASSEDRAQETQYF. Based on the CDR3 plus reference TRBV7-2 and TRBJ2-5, the full variable domain is GAGVSQSPSNKVTEKGKDVELRCDPISGHTALYWYRQSLGQGLEFLIYFQGNSAPDKSGLPSDRFSAERTGGSVSTLTIQRTQQEDSAVYLCASSEDRAQETQYFGPGTRLLVL.

V and J are TRBV4-1 and TRBJ1-2; no definite D call. Looked up from germline, CDR1 is MGHRA and CDR2 is YSYEKL. The CDR3 runs 13 residues. Deletions cut 0 bases from V and 4 bases from J, with 6 bases between. DNA of the CDR3: TGCGCCAGCAGCCAAGATGGAGCCTATGGCTACACCTTC. Residues: CASSQDGAYGYTF.

The chain combines TRBV15 with TRBJ2-1; D not certain. CDR1 is LNHNV and CDR2 is YYDKDF in the germline V gene (reference sequence). This CDR3 has 12 amino acids. Trimming pared 3 bases from V and 6 bases from J, leaving 6 bases between. CDR3 residues: CATSRAFNEQFF. The CDR3 nucleotides are TGTGCCACCAGCAGGGCATTCAATGAGCAGTTCTTC.

The V gene is TRBV13, the J gene TRBJ2-1; D may be TRBD2 (6 bases). The V end was cut by 5 bases, the J end by 6 bases, with 14 bases between. Germline assignment: CDR1 PRHDT and CDR2 FYEKMQ (reference sequence). This CDR3 contains 14 residues. The CDR3 DNA reads TGTGCCAGCAGCATGACCGGGAGTTCCAATGAGCAGTTCTTC. This translates into CASSMTGSSNEQFF.

This chain joins TRBV19 and TRBJ1-1; 7 bases line up with TRBD1. CDR1 is LNHDA and CDR2 is SQIVND in the germline V gene (reference sequence). The CDR3 consists of 15 residues. With V trimmed by 3 bases and J by 8 bases, 12 bases remained unmatched. This CDR3 is CASSIRRQGNREAFF. The CDR3 DNA reads as TGTGCCAGTAGTATCCGGCGACAGGGTAATCGCGAAGCTTTCTTT.

The chain joins TRBV2 to TRBJ1-1; D possibly corresponds to TRBD1 (5 bases). V gave up 7 bases and J gave up 1 base, with 10 bases separating them. Germline V gene lookup returns CDR1 SNHLY and CDR2 FYNNEI. This CDR3 has 13 amino acids. The CDR3 DNA reads as TGTGCCAGCACCACCAGGGAGAACACTGAAGCTTTCTTT. It codes for CASTTRENTEAFF.

The genes are TRBV10-3 and TRBJ2-2; D is ambiguous. The ends were cut back, 5 bases at V and 0 bases at J, with 10 bases in the middle. CDR1 ENHRY and CDR2 SYGVKD come from the germline V gene. The CDR3 extends over 15 amino acids. The CDR3 DNA reads as TGTGCCATCAGTCCTGACACGACGAACACCGGGGAGCTGTTTTTT. Protein sequence: CAISPDTTNTGELFF.

The V and J genes are TRBV5-8 and TRBJ2-4; 15 bases line up with TRBD2. Looked up from germline, CDR1 is SGHTS and CDR2 is YDEGEE. The V gene end was trimmed by 0 bases and the J gene end by 7 bases; junction bases not matched to a gene: 5. CDR3 length: 17 residues. CDR3 protein: CASSLAGLAGGMNIQYF. For the CDR3, the DNA is TGTGCCAGCAGCTTGGCGGGACTAGCGGGGGGCATGAACATTCAGTACTTC.

This chain links TRBV27 with TRBJ2-5; 8 nucleotides align to TRBD2. This CDR3 is built from 15 residues. CDR1 and CDR2 from the germline V gene are MNHEY and SMNVEV (reference sequence). The trim removed 6 bases at V and 5 bases at J, leaving 11 bases unmatched. The CDR3 loop reads CASRGFPGGLETQYF. As DNA, the CDR3 is TGTGCCAGCAGAGGTTTTCCGGGGGGGCTGGAGACCCAGTACTTC.

The V and J genes are TRBV19 and TRBJ1-2; TRBD1 might be the D (5 bases). The ends were cut back, 4 bases at V and 2 bases at J, with 14 bases in the middle. In germline, CDR1 is LNHDA, CDR2 SQIVND (reference sequence). CDR3 size: 15 residues. CDR3 DNA sequence: TGTGCCAGTAGTACGGGACGGAGGGCCAACTATGGCTACACCTTC. Protein product: CASSTGRRANYGYTF.

This clone came up a few times. The V and J genes are TRBV12-3 or TRBV12-4 and TRBJ1-1; no clear D. The CDR3 spans 13 residues. Trimming took off 2 bases at V and 11 bases at J, with 15 bases between the two ends. This CDR3 is CASSLSRAMRAFF. The CDR3 coding sequence is TGTGCCAGCAGTTTATCGAGGGCCATGCGGGCTTTCTTT.

The J gene is TRBJ2-7, the V gene TRBV12-5, with 9 positions matching TRBD1. CDR1 LGHNT and CDR2 FRNRAP come from the germline V gene. This CDR3 is built from 16 residues. V was clipped by 1 base and J by 2 bases; unmatched bases: 6. The CDR3 DNA follows: TGTGCTAGTGGTTTGGCTCCGGGACAGGGAACCTACGAGCAGTACTTC. This sequence encodes CASGLAPGQGTYEQYF.